This paragraph reports one T cell receptor beta chain. The PCR contained 60 Vbeta and 13 Jbeta primers. This table comes from immunoSEQ multiplex PCR, and its TCRdb copy is limited to in-frame clones, with some not included. The sample has around 120,000 clones, 77% seen once. The sample comes from a study of cytomegalovirus exposure and HLA in healthy donors. The sequenced sample consisted of PBMCs. The clonotype was recovered from a human donor in good health.

CDR3 in DNA: TGTGCCAGCAGCCCCCGGACTAGCGGGAATATTGGAGGTGGGGAGCAGTTCTTC. Amino acid sequence: CASSPRTSGNIGGGEQFF. The rearrangement joins TRBV11-3 to TRBJ2-1, with 12 nucleotides matching TRBD2. The germline V gene has CDR1 SGHNT and CDR2 YENEEA. V lost 5 bases, J lost 10 bases, and 18 bases stayed unmatched. CDR3 length equals 18 residues.